The clone carrying this TCR beta chain was picked up a small number of times. In the source study's methods: Amplification with reference gene primers provided the estimates of nucleated cell counts. Assay: immunoSEQ multiplex PCR; the TCRdb copy retains only in-frame clones and omits some. V and J calls and clone size are given by that table; D and trimming were obtained from the DNA. The sample has some 99,000 clones; 84% are singletons. The sample comes from a study of blood T cell repertoires in COVID-19. For the study at large: Samples of COVID-19 (acute and convalescent) were obtained from the United States, Italy and Spain. PBMCs, B-cell-depleted T cells, or T cells provided the cDNA or gDNA that made up the material.

Germline CDR1 is SGHKS and CDR2 is YYEKEE (reference sequence). This CDR3 comprises 13 residues. The V and J ends lost 1 base and 0 bases respectively, with 5 bases between them. V gene TRBV5-5 combines with J gene TRBJ2-7; D is uncertain. Sequencing was performed on peripheral blood. This TCR came from a woman aged 50 to 60 with acute or convalescent COVID-19. This CDR3 reads CASSLYSSYEQYF. The CDR3 nucleotides read TGTGCCAGCAGCTTGTACTCCTCCTACGAGCAGTACTTC.